One and the same sample provided the 17 T cell receptor beta chains below, sequenced in a study of T cells in Graves' hyperthyroidism and ophthalmopathy. Template material for amplifying TCR beta CDR3 regions consisted of RNA transcripts. HTBI primers were the set used in a first-round RT-PCR of the TCR CDR3. TCRdb used MiXCR to reprocess the multiplex PCR reads, holding one entry per CDR3 protein. In the table there are fewer than 650,000 distinct CDR3 sequences, more than 11% of which are singletons. Sequenced input: blood. The receptors were gathered from a young woman with Graves' hyperthyroidism that later progressed to Graves' ophthalmopathy.

The chain joins TRBV19 to TRBJ1-6; D possibly corresponds to TRBD1 (5 bases). CDR1 and CDR2 from the germline V gene are LNHDA and SQIVND (reference sequence). Trimming removed 7 bases at V and 10 bases at J, with 14 bases between. The CDR3 totals 13 residues. The CDR3 DNA is TGTGCCAGTACACAGGTTAAAGGATCACCCCTCCACTTT. Translated: CASTQVKGSPLHF.

Many counts were recorded for this clonotype. The chain links TRBV10-3 to TRBJ2-1, with D uncertain. The germline V gene has CDR1 ENHRY and CDR2 SYGVKD. This CDR3 comprises 13 residues. V was trimmed by 5 bases and J by 8 bases, leaving 13 bases between them. The CDR3 spells CAISPLEVDEQFF. In nucleotides, the CDR3 is TGTGCCATCAGTCCCCTCGAAGTGGATGAGCAGTTCTTC.

This clonotype was counted ten times or more. The rearrangement links TRBV3-1 to TRBJ1-6; D uncertain. The CDR3 consists of 12 residues. CDR1 is LGHDT and CDR2 is YNNKEL in the germline V gene (reference sequence). The V end lost 7 bases, the J end lost 10 bases, and 11 bases lay between the germline ends. The DNA for the CDR3 is TGTGCCAGCATGGTGTTGGGCTCACCCCTCCACTTT. It codes for CASMVLGSPLHF.

This clonotype has at least ten counts. This sequence joins TRBV6-2 or TRBV6-3 and TRBJ2-1, with TRBD2 matching 9 bases. The CDR3 spans 16 residues. Looked up from germline, CDR1 is MNHEY and CDR2 is SVGEGT. The V and J ends lost 0 bases and 4 bases, in that order; junction bases with no gene match: 4. CDR3: CASSYSTAGGYNEQFF. CDR3 bases: TGTGCCAGCAGTTACTCGACAGCGGGGGGATACAATGAGCAGTTCTTC.

The rearrangement links TRBV19 to TRBJ1-2; D uncertain. Germline lookup yields CDR1 LNHDA and CDR2 SQIVND (reference sequence). CDR3 length equals 12 residues. The ends were cut back, 1 base at V and 8 bases at J, with 8 bases in the middle. The CDR3 sequence: CASSIGSEGYTF. In DNA form, the CDR3 reads TGTGCCAGTAGTATAGGGTCTGAGGGCTACACCTTC.

This clonotype appeared a single time. This rearrangement joins TRBV28 to TRBJ2-5, with D tentatively TRBD2 (5 bases). The V and J ends lost 7 bases and 5 bases respectively, with 20 bases between them. Per the germline V gene, CDR1 is MDHEN and CDR2 is SYDVKM. The CDR3 contains 15 residues. In nucleotides, the CDR3 is TGTGCCAGCAAAGGAGGTCCATTGTGGAGGGAGACCCAGTACTTC. It is translated as CASKGGPLWRETQYF.

This clonotype came up many times. The genes are TRBV7-9 and TRBJ2-7, with D unresolved. V was clipped by 4 bases and J by 2 bases, with 12 bases between them. CDR3 length equals 14 residues. Germline V gene data show CDR1 as SEHNR and CDR2 as FQNEAQ (reference sequence). Here the CDR3 DNA reads TGTGCCAGCAGCTACTATAGGAAACCCTACGAGCAGTACTTC. Residues: CASSYYRKPYEQYF.

Only a few counts were recorded for this clonotype. The gene calls are TRBV3-1 and TRBJ1-2; TRBD1 matches at 9 bases. The J segment lost 5 bases and the V segment lost 5 bases, leaving 9 bases of the junction unmatched. The CDR3 length is 15 residues. CDR1 LGHDT and CDR2 YNNKEL come from the germline V gene (reference sequence). CDR3 loop: CASSSTGGGLYGYTF. CDR3 nucleotide sequence: TGTGCCAGCAGCTCCACAGGGGGCGGATTGTATGGCTACACCTTC.

This clonotype was observed a handful of times. This rearrangement joins TRBV15 to TRBJ1-5, with D possibly being TRBD1 (5 bases). V was pared by 3 bases and J by 0 bases, with 9 bases between. The CDR3 covers 15 residues. The germline gives CDR1 LNHNV, CDR2 YYDKDF (reference sequence). The CDR3 is CATSRRGDSNQPQHF. CDR3 nucleotide sequence: TGTGCCACCAGCAGGCGGGGGGATAGCAATCAGCCCCAGCATTTT. Complete variable domain (other parts from reference TRBV15 and TRBJ1-5): DAMVIQNPRYQVTQFGKPVTLSCSQTLNHNVMYWYQQKSSQAPKLLFHYYDKDFNNEADTPDNFQSRRPNTSFCFLDIRSPGLGDTAMYLCATSRRGDSNQPQHFGDGTRLSIL.

The table lists this clonotype with a few counts. At one end the junction does not follow the germline gene, possibly because of a read error. The gene calls are TRBV9 and TRBJ2-1; D is unresolved. The CDR3 is 13 residues long. Germline V gene data show CDR1 as SGDLS and CDR2 as YYNGEE. This CDR3 is CASSVAGGNAQFF. The DNA of the CDR3 is TGTGCCAGCAGCGTAGCAGGCGGCAATGCGCAGTTCTTC. The full variable domain, in which reference TRBV9 and TRBJ2-1 provide the parts outside the CDR3, is DSGVTQTPKHLITATGQRVTLRCSPRSGDLSVYWYQQSLDQGLQFLIQYYNGEERAKGNILERFSAQQFPDLHSELNLSSLELGDSALYFCASSVAGGNAQFFGPGTRLTVL.

This chain links TRBV27 with TRBJ2-1; 7 positions agree with TRBD1. Germline V gives CDR1 MNHEY, CDR2 SMNVEV (reference sequence). CDR3 size: 16 residues. Trimming at V came to 6 bases and at J to 8 bases, leaving 16 bases not matched to a gene. The CDR3 here is CASRAPGQRRGDEQFF. The CDR3 DNA sequence: TGTGCCAGCAGGGCCCCGGGACAGAGGCGCGGTGATGAGCAGTTCTTC.

This clonotype was seen ten or more times. The rearrangement uses TRBV6-1 and TRBJ2-7; 10 bases line up with TRBD1. Per germline, CDR1 MNHNS and CDR2 SASEGT. Trimming removed 6 bases from V and 4 bases from J; junction bases left unmatched: 3. This CDR3 comprises 13 residues. This CDR3 reads CASRRTGGYEQYF. CDR3 nucleotides: TGTGCCAGCAGGCGGACAGGGGGTTACGAGCAGTACTTC.

The V and J genes are TRBV5-6 and TRBJ1-6; D is undetermined. There are 13 residues in the CDR3. Germline V CDR1 and CDR2: SGHDT, YYEEEE. The V end lost 2 bases, the J end lost 9 bases, and 9 bases lay between the germline ends. The CDR3 protein is CASSFPGTSPLHF. Here the CDR3 DNA reads TGTGCCAGCAGCTTTCCAGGCACTTCACCCCTCCACTTT.

The V gene is TRBV7-9, the J gene TRBJ2-3; 13 positions match TRBD2. Germline CDR1 is SEHNR and CDR2 is FQNEAQ (reference sequence). J gave up 1 base and V 4 bases, and 11 bases lay outside the gene matches. The CDR3 consists of 19 residues. The CDR3 DNA follows: TGTGCCAGCAGCTCACAGGGTTCGGGACTAGCGGGGCGCACAGATACGCAGTATTTT. Translation gives CASSSQGSGLAGRTDTQYF.

This clonotype has a count of ten or more. The chain carries TRBV6-2 or TRBV6-3 and TRBJ2-2; 7 bases map to TRBD2. The CDR3 extends over 20 amino acids. Germline assignment: CDR1 MNHEY and CDR2 SVGEGT. The ends lost 0 bases at V and 7 bases at J; junction bases unmatched: 20. CDR3 bases: TGTGCCAGCAGTTACTCGGGTTATAGCGGGTTAATCCCCGCCGACGGGGAGCTGTTTTTT. Protein: CASSYSGYSGLIPADGELFF.

This clonotype was recorded at least ten times. J is TRBJ2-1 and V is TRBV27; TRBD2 matches at 7 bases. J lost 10 bases, V lost 2 bases, and 2 bases had no gene match. The CDR3 contains 12 residues. CDR1 is MNHEY, CDR2 SMNVEV, per germline (reference sequence). Written as DNA, the CDR3 is TGTGCCAGCAGTTTAGGGAGGGCAGAGCAGTTCTTC. The encoded protein is CASSLGRAEQFF.

This clonotype was detected ten times or more. This rearrangement joins TRBV5-1 to TRBJ2-1; D unresolved. The length of the CDR3 is 13 residues. V shed 2 bases and J shed 8 bases, with 11 bases lying between them. The germline V gene encodes CDR1 SGHRS and CDR2 YFSETQ. CDR3 loop: CASSFKGSHEQFF. CDR3 DNA: TGCGCCAGCAGCTTTAAAGGGTCGCATGAGCAGTTCTTC.